A few counts support the clone carrying this T cell receptor (beta chain). As yet, its antigen is unknown. The sample belongs to a study of T-cell memory formation after mild COVID-19. Study-wide results and caveats: Shrinking CD4+ clones were chiefly CM and EM; CD8+ ones were chiefly EMRA.

The germline CDR1 and CDR2 sequences are SGDLS and YYNGEE. With 0 bases removed from V and 7 bases from J, the gap between germline ends came to 11 bases. The CDR3 sequence is 14 residues long. TCRdb analysed the 5' RACE reads with MiXCR anew, one entry per CDR3 protein. The top ten hold approximately 40% of the sample, which has 110,000 or so distinct CDR3 sequences, 20% to 25% seen once. This sequence was found in a man younger than 35 who had mild COVID-19 (a few samples of this study predate the infection). Cell type and time point are not known. Sequencing input: PBMCs or a T cell subset sorted from them (not recorded which). The chain joins TRBV9 to TRBJ2-1; no clear D. CDR3 sequence reads: CASSVVGLRNEQFF. DNA for the CDR3: TGTGCCAGCAGCGTAGTTGGGTTGAGGAATGAGCAGTTCTTC.